This T cell receptor (beta chain) was identified during a study of shared clonotypes between healthy human individuals. Data came from immunoSEQ multiplex PCR; TCRdb stores just in-frame clones and leaves some out. The sample has over 2,000,000 clones, 90% to 95% seen once. Whole-study results and caveats: A handful of donors held about 5% of naive CD4 clonotypes in common. Sampling covered nothing but blood. Tissue TCR repertoires likely differ from those found in blood.

The V end was cut by 2 bases, the J end by 3 bases, with 9 bases between. CDR3 length: 14 amino acids. Germline V gene sequence: CDR1 SGHRS, CDR2 YFSETQ. In the naive CD8 group, cells lacked CD45RO and were positively selected for CCR7, so terminally differentiated effector memory CD45RA+ cells were left out. All participating donors were Caucasian adults from Nashville, Tennessee. About this clone itself: Its antigen is not identified.

The chain carries TRBV5-1 and TRBJ1-3; possible D gene TRBD1, 5 bases. This sequence was found in a man younger than 35 in good health. Some clones in this sample may be carry-over from other donors' samples. The sequencing input was naive CD8+ T cells from PBMCs. CDR3 amino acids: CASSLLGVGNTIYF. The CDR3 DNA sequence: TGCGCCAGCAGCTTATTGGGGGTTGGAAACACCATATATTTT.